These 26 T cell receptor beta chains were sequenced from one sample in a study of T cell repertoires in cytomegalovirus infection. TCRdb analysed the reads with MiXCR anew, one entry per CDR3 protein. The repertoire holds under 850,000 distinct CDR3 sequences, with roughly 36% as singletons. Input material: PBMCs. These receptor sequences come from a human donor in good health (CMV status not recorded). Some clones in this sample may be carry-over from other donors' samples.

The chain combines TRBV7-9 with TRBJ1-1; D is ambiguous. With 1 base removed from V and 1 base from J, the gap between germline ends came to 16 bases. This CDR3 has 17 amino acids. CDR1 is SEHNR and CDR2 is FQNEAQ in the germline V gene (reference sequence). CDR3 bases: TGTGCCAGCAGCTTAGACGGAGATGGGCTGTCGAACACTGAAGCTTTCTTT. As protein: CASSLDGDGLSNTEAFF.

This clonotype occurred a few times. The chain joins TRBV19 to TRBJ1-5; D is perhaps TRBD1 (5 bases). This CDR3 spans 15 amino acids. Germline V gene data show CDR1 as LNHDA and CDR2 as SQIVND (reference sequence). Trimming pared 3 bases from V and 0 bases from J, leaving 9 bases between. The CDR3 region has the DNA TGTGCCAGTAGTATGCGCAGGGATAGCAATCAGCCCCAGCATTTT. It yields the protein CASSMRRDSNQPQHF.

In its sample, this clonotype was seen a few times. This chain joins TRBV14 and TRBJ1-2; D possibly corresponds to TRBD1 (6 bases). Germline loops: CDR1 SGHDN, CDR2 FVKESK. This CDR3 spans 13 amino acids. V was pared by 3 bases and J by 4 bases, with 9 bases between. The CDR3 is CASSQRTVYGYTF. CDR3 in DNA: TGTGCCAGCAGCCAGCGGACAGTCTATGGCTACACCTTC.

This clonotype showed up just a few times. The conserved phenylalanine or tryptophan normally closing the CDR3 is absent here, so this likely arose from a read error. It is unclear where the CDR3 begins or ends on the DNA, so no DNA is shown, and the CDR3 is as TCRdb lists it. V and J are TRBV28 and TRBJ2-7; TRBD1 reflects the table's D call only, with no check against the DNA. Germline values: CDR1 MDHEN, CDR2 SYDVKM. The CDR3 is 12 amino acids in total, end residues counted. CDR3 sequence: CASSFGGQDLFY.

This clonotype appeared many times. The chain combines TRBV11-1 with TRBJ2-1; TRBD1 matches 7 bases. The germline V gene has CDR1 SGHAT and CDR2 FQDESV (reference sequence). V gave up 3 bases and J gave up 6 bases; unmatched junction bases: 5. The CDR3 extends over 14 amino acids. CDR3 in DNA: TGTGCCAGCAGCTTCCGGGACAGTGGCAATGAGCAGTTCTTC. It is translated as CASSFRDSGNEQFF.

CDR3 DNA: TGCAGTGCTAGACCTACCTTGGGGTATGACGACGAGCAGTACTTC. This sequence encodes CSARPTLGYDDEQYF. The rearrangement uses TRBV20-1 and TRBJ2-7; the D is unclear. In germline, CDR1 is DFQATT, CDR2 SNEGSKA (reference sequence). CDR3 length: 15 amino acids. The V end was cut by 2 bases, the J end by 5 bases, with 19 bases between.

The rearrangement uses TRBV27 and TRBJ2-5; TRBD1 matches at 7 bases. The CDR3 runs to 16 residues. Germline V gives CDR1 MNHEY, CDR2 SMNVEV (reference sequence). Trimming at V came to 4 bases and at J to 1 base, leaving 9 bases not matched to a gene. The DNA of the CDR3 is TGTGCCAGCAGTTCCTTCCCGGACAGGTCCCAAGAGACCCAGTACTTC. Translating gives CASSSFPDRSQETQYF.

This clonotype was seen at least ten times. This rearrangement joins TRBV12-3 or TRBV12-4 to TRBJ1-2; D remains unclear. The V and J ends lost 7 bases and 2 bases respectively, with 8 bases between them. The CDR3 has 12 amino acids. The CDR3 DNA follows: TGTGCCAGCAACGGCTACAACTATGGCTACACCTTC. Translated: CASNGYNYGYTF.

The chain is built from TRBV4-1 and TRBJ1-2; D uncertain. From germline, CDR1 is MGHRA and CDR2 YSYEKL. The CDR3 is 14 residues long. V lost 4 bases and J 6 bases, leaving 15 bases between the germline ends. CDR3 sequence (DNA): TGCGCCAGCAGCCGAAGGCCCCCTAAGGATGGCTACACCTTC. Translating it yields CASSRRPPKDGYTF.

The table lists this clonotype with a few counts. CDR3 sequence: CASSSGLGQGNQPQHF. The DNA for the CDR3 is TGTGCCAGCAGCTCAGGACTCGGGCAGGGTAATCAGCCCCAGCATTTT. This rearrangement joins TRBV11-2 to TRBJ1-5; TRBD1 is a possible D gene (5 bases). Germline-derived CDR1 and CDR2 are SGHAT and FQNNGV. Trimming left V 4 bases short and J 4 bases short, with 17 bases between. The CDR3 sequence is 16 residues long.

The J gene is TRBJ1-5, the V gene TRBV12-3 or TRBV12-4, with 12 nucleotides matching TRBD1. This CDR3 region has 16 residues. Trimming at V came to 2 bases and at J to 6 bases, leaving 5 bases not matched to a gene. The CDR3 sequence: CASSLRGQGAGQPQHF. DNA of the CDR3: TGTGCCAGCAGTTTAAGGGGACAGGGGGCCGGTCAGCCCCAGCATTTT.

In this sample, this clonotype turned up a few times. The chain uses TRBV9 and TRBJ2-7, with D tentatively TRBD1 (5 bases). V shed 1 base and J shed 1 base, with 12 bases lying between them. Germline V gives CDR1 SGDLS, CDR2 YYNGEE. This CDR3 spans 15 amino acids. The CDR3 sequence is CASSVWGSGSYEQYF. CDR3 bases: TGTGCCAGCAGCGTATGGGGATCAGGGTCCTACGAGCAGTACTTC.

The rearrangement links TRBV20-1 to TRBJ1-5; no firm D call. Germline CDR1 DFQATT, CDR2 SNEGSKA (reference sequence). The CDR3 contains 15 residues. With 3 bases removed from V and 4 bases from J, the gap between germline ends came to 16 bases. The CDR3 DNA follows: TGCAGTGCTAGTGGATCAGGTCTGGCTAATCAGCCCCAGCATTTT. Translated: CSASGSGLANQPQHF.

This chain uses TRBV6-1 with TRBJ1-1; D is unclear. Per the germline V gene, CDR1 is MNHNS and CDR2 is SASEGT. The ends were cut back, 6 bases at V and 0 bases at J, with 14 bases in the middle. The length of the CDR3 is 15 residues. The DNA of the CDR3 is TGTGCCAGCAGCCCTCGGGCGAATCTGAACACTGAAGCTTTCTTT. Amino acid sequence: CASSPRANLNTEAFF.

The chain employs TRBV5-4 and TRBJ2-2; the match to TRBD2 covers 13 bases. CDR1 and CDR2 from the germline V gene are SGHNT and YYREEE (reference sequence). Unmatched junction bases numbered 3, after V lost 4 bases and J lost 6 bases. The CDR3 sequence is 15 residues long. CDR3 nucleotide sequence: TGTGCCAGCAGCCGAGGGACTAGCGGGGCCGGGGAGCTGTTTTTT. Protein sequence: CASSRGTSGAGELFF.

The rearrangement links TRBV27 to TRBJ1-2, with TRBD1 identical over 9 bases. This CDR3 spans 17 amino acids. The ends lost 5 bases at V and 3 bases at J; junction bases unmatched: 13. Germline CDR1 MNHEY, CDR2 SMNVEV (reference sequence). The CDR3 here is CASSRGQGSYGDYGYTF. The CDR3 coding sequence is TGTGCCAGCAGTCGAGGACAGGGGTCTTATGGCGACTATGGCTACACCTTC.

In nucleotides, the CDR3 is TGTGCCAGCAGCTTAGGGAACTCGGAAGCTTTCTTT. Residues: CASSLGNSEAFF. The chain has TRBV7-6 and TRBJ1-1, with no clear D. Germline CDR1 reads SGHVS; CDR2 reads FNYEAQ. CDR3 size: 12 residues. The V end lost 1 base, the J end lost 8 bases, and 8 bases lay between the germline ends. The whole variable domain, remainder taken from reference TRBV7-6 and TRBJ1-1, is GAGVSQSPRYKVTKRGQDVALRCDPISGHVSLYWYRQALGQGPEFLTYFNYEAQQDKSGLPNDRFSAERPEGSISTLTIQRTEQRDSAMYRCASSLGNSEAFFGQGTRLTVV.

The V gene is TRBV2, the J gene TRBJ2-1, with 10 bases matching TRBD2. V shed 6 bases, J shed 4 bases, and the junction held 3 bases outside the gene matches. This CDR3 is built from 14 residues. In germline, CDR1 is SNHLY, CDR2 FYNNEI. CDR3: CASRGTSVYNEQFF. DNA for the CDR3: TGTGCCAGCAGGGGGACTAGCGTTTACAATGAGCAGTTCTTC.

The chain has TRBV6-6 and TRBJ2-7; 9 bases fit TRBD1. With V trimmed by 4 bases and J by 6 bases, 16 bases remained unmatched. The CDR3 contains 17 residues. CDR1 is MNHNY and CDR2 is SVGAGI in the germline V gene (reference sequence). The chain's CDR3 is CASSFLIPGQGQFEQYF. For the CDR3, the DNA is TGTGCCAGCAGTTTCCTAATACCGGGACAGGGCCAGTTCGAGCAGTACTTC.

The sample holds a few counts of this clonotype. This chain uses TRBV6-2 or TRBV6-3 with TRBJ1-1; D is unresolved. The V gene's germline CDR1 is MNHEY and CDR2 SVGEGT. Trimming took off 8 bases at V and 0 bases at J, with 22 bases between the two ends. This CDR3 has 17 amino acids. The CDR3 here is CASCVRADWILNTEAFF. In nucleotides, the CDR3 is TGTGCCAGCTGTGTCCGGGCGGACTGGATACTGAACACTGAAGCTTTCTTT.

This sequence joins TRBV20-1 and TRBJ2-1; no clear D. Germline V lookup: CDR1 DFQATT, CDR2 SNEGSKA (reference sequence). The V gene lost 0 bases and the J gene lost 7 bases, with 10 bases spanning the gap. This CDR3 contains 13 residues. The CDR3 reads CSARDHGENEQFF. In DNA, the CDR3 is TGCAGTGCTAGAGATCATGGCGAGAATGAGCAGTTCTTC.

This rearrangement joins TRBV4-1 to TRBJ1-4; TRBD1 agrees at 8 bases. The germline CDR1 and CDR2 sequences are MGHRA and YSYEKL. There are 16 residues in the CDR3. Trimming removed 2 bases from V and 8 bases from J; junction bases left unmatched: 10. This CDR3 is CASSQRQGAGEEKLFF. CDR3 bases: TGCGCCAGCAGCCAACGCCAGGGGGCTGGTGAGGAAAAACTGTTTTTT.

In the case of this clonotype: Sequence at one end of the junction differs from germline and may be a read error. The chain uses TRBV28 and TRBJ1-5; D may be TRBD1 (6 bases). The CDR3 runs 16 residues. Germline CDR1 and CDR2: MDHEN and SYDVKM. CDR3 coding DNA: TGTGCCAGCAGTTTAGTTCGACAGGTTAGCAATCAGCCCCAGCTTTTT. This gives the protein CASSLVRQVSNQPQLF.

The chain is built from TRBV27 and TRBJ2-1, with no clear D. This CDR3 comprises 21 residues. With 3 bases removed from V and 8 bases from J, the gap between germline ends came to 35 bases. Germline lookup yields CDR1 MNHEY and CDR2 SMNVEV (reference sequence). This CDR3 is CASSLSHLGFQESSTYDEQFF. The CDR3 bases are TGTGCCAGCAGTTTGTCCCACTTGGGCTTTCAGGAGAGTTCTACATACGATGAGCAGTTCTTC.

This clonotype was seen only once. Sequence at one end of the junction differs from germline and may be a read error. CDR3: CARSIVQGPRNEQFF. The DNA of the CDR3 is TGTGCCCGTAGTATTGTTCAGGGGCCGAGGAATGAGCAGTTCTTC. V is TRBV19 and J is TRBJ2-1, with a tentative D call TRBD1 (6 bases). CDR1 and CDR2 from the germline V gene are LNHDA and SQIVND (reference sequence). The CDR3 covers 15 residues.

The chain uses TRBV5-1 and TRBJ1-1; possible D gene TRBD1, 6 bases. Germline V gives CDR1 SGHRS, CDR2 YFSETQ. The length of the CDR3 is 14 residues. Trimming cost V 1 base and J 4 bases, with 11 bases left between them. The CDR3 bases are TGCGCCAGCAGCTTGCTGACAGGATCCACTGAAGCTTTCTTT. Amino acid sequence: CASSLLTGSTEAFF.